The entry that follows covers one T cell receptor (beta chain) sequence. Its antigen is as yet unknown. The data were taken from a study of T-cell reconstitution after alpha-beta-depleted transplantation in children. Study-wide results and caveats: At one year after transplant, newly produced T cells mostly accounted for T-cell counts and diversity.

Unique molecular identifiers featured in how the TCRbeta library was prepared. Using its own MiXCR run on the PCR reads, TCRdb lists one record per CDR3 protein. The data show fewer than 400,000 distinct CDR3 sequences, roughly 25% seen once. Trimming took 0 bases from V and 1 from J, leaving 12 bases between them. The CDR3 runs to 16 residues. The germline CDR1 and CDR2 sequences are LGHDT and YNNKEL (reference sequence). The receptor's source is a male patient under 18 who had a stem cell transplant for acute lymphoblastic leukemia, so the T cells may come from the graft donor. This sequence joins TRBV3-1 and TRBJ2-5; no definite D call. The source was PBMCs, mostly from graft donor cells, collected 180 days after TCRalphabeta/CD19-depleted stem cell transplant. CDR3 coding DNA: TGTGCCAGCAGCCAAGACTTTCAAGGGCTCCAAGAGACCCAGTACTTC. Translation gives CASSQDFQGLQETQYF.